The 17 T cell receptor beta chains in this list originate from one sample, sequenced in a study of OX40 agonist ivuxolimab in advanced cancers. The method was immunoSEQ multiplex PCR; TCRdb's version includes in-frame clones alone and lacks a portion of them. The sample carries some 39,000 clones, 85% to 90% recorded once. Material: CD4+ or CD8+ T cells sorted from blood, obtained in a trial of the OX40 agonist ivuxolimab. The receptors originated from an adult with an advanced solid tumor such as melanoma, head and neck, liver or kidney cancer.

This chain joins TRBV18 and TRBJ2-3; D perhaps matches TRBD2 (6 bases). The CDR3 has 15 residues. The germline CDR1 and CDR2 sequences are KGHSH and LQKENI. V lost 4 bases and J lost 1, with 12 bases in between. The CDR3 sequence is CASSQLLAGTDTQYF. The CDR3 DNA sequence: TGTGCCAGCTCACAATTACTAGCAGGCACAGATACGCAGTATTTT.

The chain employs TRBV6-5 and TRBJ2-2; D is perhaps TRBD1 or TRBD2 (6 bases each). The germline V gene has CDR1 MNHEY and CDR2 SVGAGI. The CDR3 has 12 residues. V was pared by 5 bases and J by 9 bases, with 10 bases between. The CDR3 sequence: CASSEGGRELFF. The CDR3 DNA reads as TGTGCCAGCAGTGAAGGGGGGCGGGAGCTGTTTTTT.

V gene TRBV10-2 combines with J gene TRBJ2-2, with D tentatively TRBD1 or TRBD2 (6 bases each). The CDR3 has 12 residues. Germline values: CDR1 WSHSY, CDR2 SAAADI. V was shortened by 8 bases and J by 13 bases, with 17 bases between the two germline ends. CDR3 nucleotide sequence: TGCGCCAGCGGGGGGTCGAGGGGGTGGCTGTTTTTT. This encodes CASGGSRGWLFF.

The DNA for the CDR3 is TGTGCCAGCTCACCACTTTCGGACTATGGCTACACCTTC. Protein product: CASSPLSDYGYTF. The genes are TRBV18 and TRBJ1-2; no clear D gene. The germline V gene encodes CDR1 KGHSH and CDR2 LQKENI. The CDR3 extends over 13 amino acids. Trimming removed 1 base at V and 3 bases at J, with 6 bases between.

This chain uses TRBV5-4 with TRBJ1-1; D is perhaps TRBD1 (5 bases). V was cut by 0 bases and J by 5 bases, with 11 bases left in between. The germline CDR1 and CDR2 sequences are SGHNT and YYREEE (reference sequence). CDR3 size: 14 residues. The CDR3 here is CASSLEMEGTEAFF. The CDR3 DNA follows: TGTGCCAGCAGCTTGGAGATGGAGGGGACTGAAGCTTTCTTT.

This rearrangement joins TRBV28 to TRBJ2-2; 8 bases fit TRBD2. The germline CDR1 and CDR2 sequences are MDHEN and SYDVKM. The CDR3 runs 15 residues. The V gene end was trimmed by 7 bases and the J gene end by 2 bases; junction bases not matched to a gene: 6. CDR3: CASTEGLVNTGELFF. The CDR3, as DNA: TGTGCCAGCACCGAGGGACTAGTAAACACCGGGGAGCTGTTTTTT.

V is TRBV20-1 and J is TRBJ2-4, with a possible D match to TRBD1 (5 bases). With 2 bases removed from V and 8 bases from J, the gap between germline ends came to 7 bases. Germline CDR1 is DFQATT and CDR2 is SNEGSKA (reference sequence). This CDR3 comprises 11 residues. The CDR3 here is CSARQGDIQYF. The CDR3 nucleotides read TGCAGTGCTAGACAGGGTGACATTCAGTACTTC.

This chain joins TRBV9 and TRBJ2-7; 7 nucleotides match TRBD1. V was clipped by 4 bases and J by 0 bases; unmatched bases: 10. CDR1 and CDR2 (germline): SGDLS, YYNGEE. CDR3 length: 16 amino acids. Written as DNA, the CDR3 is TGTGCCAGCAGCCCACGACAGGGCCCAAGCTCCTACGAGCAGTACTTC. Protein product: CASSPRQGPSSYEQYF.

In DNA form, the CDR3 reads TGTGCCAGCAGATGGGACAGCATACGCGAGCAGTACTTC. Translation gives CASRWDSIREQYF. The J gene is TRBJ2-7, the V gene TRBV6-5; 7 bases match TRBD1. The CDR3 sequence is 13 residues long. Trimming took 6 bases from V and 6 from J; bases not matched to a gene: 8. Germline V gene lookup returns CDR1 MNHEY and CDR2 SVGAGI.

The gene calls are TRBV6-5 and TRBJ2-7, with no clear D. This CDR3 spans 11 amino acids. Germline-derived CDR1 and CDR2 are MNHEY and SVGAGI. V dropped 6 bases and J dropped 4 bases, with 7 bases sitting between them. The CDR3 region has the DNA TGTGCCAGCAGATCCGATTACGAGCAGTACTTC. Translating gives CASRSDYEQYF.

The CDR3: CASSSTGRREETQYF. The DNA of the CDR3 is TGCGCCAGCAGCTCGACAGGGAGGCGGGAGGAGACCCAGTACTTC. The chain is built from TRBV5-1 and TRBJ2-5; D assignment may be TRBD1 or TRBD2 (7 bases each). The V gene lost 3 bases and the J gene lost 5 bases, with 17 bases spanning the gap. The CDR3 runs 15 residues. Germline V CDR1 and CDR2: SGHRS, YFSETQ.

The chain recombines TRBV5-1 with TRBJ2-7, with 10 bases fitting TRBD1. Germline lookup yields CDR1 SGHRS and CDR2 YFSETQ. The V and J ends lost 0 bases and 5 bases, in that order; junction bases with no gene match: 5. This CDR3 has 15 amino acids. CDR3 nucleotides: TGCGCCAGCAGCTTGGTGGGACAGGGGATCCACGAGCAGTACTTC. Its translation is CASSLVGQGIHEQYF.

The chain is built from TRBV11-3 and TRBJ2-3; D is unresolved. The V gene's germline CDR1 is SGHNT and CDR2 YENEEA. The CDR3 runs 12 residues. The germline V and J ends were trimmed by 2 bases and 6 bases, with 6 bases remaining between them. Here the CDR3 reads CASSLRMDTQYF. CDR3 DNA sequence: TGTGCCAGCAGCTTACGGATGGATACGCAGTATTTT.

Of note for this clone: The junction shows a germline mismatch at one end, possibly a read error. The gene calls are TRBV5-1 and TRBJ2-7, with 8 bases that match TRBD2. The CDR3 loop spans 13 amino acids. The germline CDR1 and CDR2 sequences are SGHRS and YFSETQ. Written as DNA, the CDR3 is TGCGCCAGCAGCTCCGCAACGGGGGGGGCCCGGTCCTTC. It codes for CASSSATGGARSF.

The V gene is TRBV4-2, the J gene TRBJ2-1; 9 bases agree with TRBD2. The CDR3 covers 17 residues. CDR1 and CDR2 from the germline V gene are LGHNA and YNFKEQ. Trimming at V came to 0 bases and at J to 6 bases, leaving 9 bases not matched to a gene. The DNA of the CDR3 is TGTGCCAGCAGCCAAGAGGCCCCGGGACTAGCCCCCAATGAGCAGTTCTTC. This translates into CASSQEAPGLAPNEQFF.

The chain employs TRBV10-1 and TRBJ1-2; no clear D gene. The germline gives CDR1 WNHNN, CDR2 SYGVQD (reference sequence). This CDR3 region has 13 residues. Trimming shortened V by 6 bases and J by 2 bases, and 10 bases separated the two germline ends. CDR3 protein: CASRLIPNYGYTF. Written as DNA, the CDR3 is TGCGCCAGCAGATTAATACCCAACTATGGCTACACCTTC.

The CDR3 DNA reads as TGTGCCACATATCCGGGTAACTATGGCTACACCTTC. Its translation is CATYPGNYGYTF. The chain couples TRBV6-1 to TRBJ1-2; D call uncertain. The CDR3 runs 12 residues. The germline V and J ends were trimmed by 10 bases and 1 base, with 10 bases remaining between them. Germline V CDR1 and CDR2: MNHNS, SASEGT.